Presented here are 30 T cell receptor beta chains from one specimen sequenced in a study of blood T cell repertoires in COVID-19. Some clones are missing from TCRdb's copy, which holds only in-frame ones; the method was immunoSEQ multiplex PCR. The data hold approximately 77,000 clones, with roughly 78% observed a single time. Sequenced input: peripheral blood. Receptors originate from a woman between 65 and 79 years old with acute or convalescent COVID-19.

The chain carries TRBV3-1 (or the pseudogene TRBV3-2) and TRBJ1-1, with D possibly being TRBD1 (6 bases). Germline V gives CDR1 LGHDT, CDR2 YNNKEL (reference sequence). The CDR3 contains 15 residues. V was trimmed by 1 base and J by 3 bases, leaving 12 bases between them. CDR3 sequence reads: CASSQGARGDTEAFF. CDR3 bases: TGTGCCAGCAGCCAAGGGGCCAGGGGTGACACTGAAGCTTTCTTT.

A single count supports this clone. The V call is TRBV7-9, the J call TRBJ1-2; maybe TRBD1 (6 bases). Trimming cost V 1 base and J 8 bases, with 14 bases left between them. Looked up from germline, CDR1 is SEHNR and CDR2 is FQNEAQ (reference sequence). The CDR3 runs 14 residues. CDR3 sequence: CASSLDTGLNGYTF. CDR3 sequence (DNA): TGTGCCAGCAGCTTAGATACAGGGCTGAACGGCTACACCTTC. Complete variable domain (other parts from reference TRBV7-9 and TRBJ1-2): DTGVSQNPRHKITKRGQNVTFRCDPISEHNRLYWYRQTLGQGPEFLTYFQNEAQLEKSRLLSDRFSAERPKGSFSTLEIQRTEQGDSAMYLCASSLDTGLNGYTFGSGTRLTVV.

The chain uses TRBV11-3 and TRBJ1-2; D possibly corresponds to TRBD1 (6 bases). Germline V gene sequence: CDR1 SGHNT, CDR2 YENEEA. V lost 6 bases and J lost 8, with 28 bases in between. The CDR3 is 17 amino acids. The CDR3 loop is CASRKREGGLSASGYTF. In DNA, the CDR3 is TGTGCCAGCAGAAAAAGGGAGGGGGGCCTATCGGCCAGCGGCTACACCTTC. Combining the CDR3 with reference TRBV11-3 and TRBJ1-2 gives the whole variable domain EAGVVQSPRYKIIEKKQPVAFWCNPISGHNTLYWYLQNLGQGPELLIRYENEEAVDDSQLPKDRFSAERLKGVDSTLKIQPAELGDSAVYLCASRKREGGLSASGYTFGSGTRLTVV.

This chain links TRBV12-3 or TRBV12-4 with TRBJ1-1; unclear D gene. The CDR3 length is 13 residues. The V end lost 6 bases, the J end lost 4 bases, and 12 bases lay between the germline ends. The CDR3 DNA follows: TGTGCCAGCAGATTAAGCAAGATCACTGAAGCTTTCTTT. Translated, it gives CASRLSKITEAFF.

V is TRBV2 and J is TRBJ1-5; D remains unclear. Germline CDR1 SNHLY, CDR2 FYNNEI. Trimming cost V 7 bases and J 4 bases, with 14 bases left between them. The CDR3 is 14 amino acids. CDR3 DNA sequence: TGTGCCAGCACTTGGGGAGGTCAAAATCAGCCCCAGCATTTT. Translated: CASTWGGQNQPQHF.

This clone was observed a few times. The V gene is TRBV3-1 (or the pseudogene TRBV3-2), the J gene TRBJ1-2; the D is unclear. CDR3 size: 16 residues. Germline V gene data show CDR1 as LGHDT and CDR2 as YNNKEL (reference sequence). V was cut by 0 bases and J by 6 bases, with 17 bases left in between. The CDR3 coding sequence is TGTGCCAGCAGCCAAGATCGCGCGGGGAGCCGCAATGGCTACACCTTC. This sequence encodes CASSQDRAGSRNGYTF.

The chain recombines TRBV20-1 with TRBJ2-1; 9 positions agree with TRBD1. CDR1 is DFQATT, CDR2 SNEGSKA, per germline (reference sequence). V was clipped by 3 bases and J by 7 bases; unmatched bases: 4. This CDR3 is built from 13 residues. Written as DNA, the CDR3 is TGCAGTGCTAGTGGACAGGGGATGAATGAGCAGTTCTTC. Amino acid sequence: CSASGQGMNEQFF.

V is TRBV12-3 or TRBV12-4 and J is TRBJ1-2, with D perhaps TRBD1 (6 bases). Trimming stripped 7 bases from V and 1 base from J, with 10 bases between. CDR3 length: 13 residues. The CDR3, as DNA: TGTGCCAGCACGGACAGCAATAACTATGGCTACACCTTC. Encoded protein: CASTDSNNYGYTF.

The chain recombines TRBV6-6 with TRBJ1-1, with D tentatively TRBD1 (5 bases). CDR1 and CDR2 (germline): MNHNY, SVGAGI (reference sequence). There are 13 residues in the CDR3. Trimming pared 6 bases from V and 2 bases from J, leaving 10 bases between. The CDR3 loop is CASRGGYNTEAFF. The CDR3 DNA reads TGTGCCAGCAGGGGGGGATATAACACTGAAGCTTTCTTT.

The rearrangement links TRBV2 to TRBJ1-1, with TRBD1 matching 7 bases. Germline values: CDR1 SNHLY, CDR2 FYNNEI. The CDR3 runs to 14 residues. The trim removed 5 bases at V and 1 base at J, leaving 4 bases unmatched. The CDR3 coding sequence is TGTGCCAGCAGTTTGGGACAGAGGAACACTGAAGCTTTCTTT. Protein product: CASSLGQRNTEAFF.

This clone was counted a few times. As DNA, the CDR3 is TGCGCCAGTGTCCCCGGGCGGGACAGGGGTTTCTCCGGGGAGCTGTTTTTT. It yields the protein CASVPGRDRGFSGELFF. V and J are TRBV5-1 and TRBJ2-2; 10 bases are shared with TRBD1. The V gene end was trimmed by 8 bases and the J gene end by 6 bases; junction bases not matched to a gene: 16. The CDR3 is 17 amino acids. Germline CDR1 reads SGHRS; CDR2 reads YFSETQ. The variable domain in full, with the rest retrieved from reference TRBV5-1 and TRBJ2-2, is KAGVTQTPRYLIKTRGQQVTLSCSPISGHRSVSWYQQTPGQGLQFLFEYFSETQRNKGNFPGRFSGRQFSNSRSEMNVSTLELGDSALYLCASVPGRDRGFSGELFFGEGSRLTVL.

This clone was counted a few times. This sequence joins TRBV5-1 and TRBJ1-2; 12 positions match TRBD1. The CDR3 length is 15 residues. The germline V gene has CDR1 SGHRS and CDR2 YFSETQ. V dropped 4 bases and J dropped 4; count of bases not matched to a gene: 5. The chain's CDR3 is CASSPGTGGAYGYTF. CDR3 bases: TGCGCCAGCAGCCCGGGGACAGGGGGCGCCTATGGCTACACCTTC.

V and J are TRBV5-6 and TRBJ1-2, with TRBD1 matching 8 bases. There are 13 residues in the CDR3. Per germline, CDR1 SGHDT and CDR2 YYEEEE. V was pared by 4 bases and J by 3 bases, with 2 bases of the junction left unmatched. The CDR3, as DNA: TGTGCCAGCAGCCCGACAGGGGACTATGGCTACACCTTC. Protein sequence: CASSPTGDYGYTF.

The genes are TRBV11-3 and TRBJ1-4, with no clear D. The CDR3 extends over 14 amino acids. V was trimmed by 1 base and J by 4 bases, leaving 7 bases between them. Per the germline V gene, CDR1 is SGHNT and CDR2 is YENEEA. The CDR3 protein is CASSLGRRNEKLFF. The CDR3 nucleotides are TGTGCCAGCAGCTTAGGTCGTCGTAATGAAAAACTGTTTTTT.

The rearrangement links TRBV7-2 to TRBJ2-5; possible D gene TRBD2, 6 bases. V was trimmed by 5 bases and J by 7 bases, leaving 14 bases between them. CDR1 is SGHTA and CDR2 is FQGNSA in the germline V gene. This CDR3 is built from 13 residues. CDR3 residues: CASSEGLERTQYF. The CDR3 nucleotides read TGTGCCAGCAGCGAGGGACTCGAAAGGACCCAGTACTTC.

The chain employs TRBV5-1 and TRBJ1-2; D might be TRBD1 (6 bases). There are 16 residues in the CDR3. Trimming stripped 4 bases from V and 8 bases from J, with 24 bases between. The germline V gene has CDR1 SGHRS and CDR2 YFSETQ. CDR3 nucleotide sequence: TGCGCCAGCAGCCTAAATCTACTGGGGGCAGGGTTCGGCTACACCTTC. The encoded protein is CASSLNLLGAGFGYTF.

V is TRBV5-1 and J is TRBJ2-4; 9 bases agree with TRBD1. Germline V gives CDR1 SGHRS, CDR2 YFSETQ. V shed 4 bases and J 3 bases; nucleotides not matched to a gene: 5. The CDR3 is made up of 15 amino acids. The CDR3 is CASSPLTGGKNIQYF. Written as DNA, the CDR3 is TGCGCCAGCAGCCCTCTGACAGGGGGCAAAAACATTCAGTACTTC.

As concerns this clone: Germline and junction disagree at one end, which may indicate a read error. The chain recombines TRBV6-1 with TRBJ1-2, with 9 bases aligning to TRBD1. Germline CDR1 reads MNHNS; CDR2 reads SASEGT. The CDR3 spans 13 residues. As DNA, the CDR3 is TGTGCCAGCAGGGAAGGACAGGGGTATGGCTACACCTTC. The encoded protein is CASREGQGYGYTF.

The chain uses TRBV9 and TRBJ1-1; tentatively, D is TRBD1 (5 bases). V lost 0 bases to trimming and J lost 3 bases, with 6 bases between them. Per germline, CDR1 SGDLS and CDR2 YYNGEE. The CDR3 consists of 13 residues. Here the CDR3 DNA reads TGTGCCAGCAGCGTAGGGGGCTACACTGAAGCTTTCTTT. Protein: CASSVGGYTEAFF. Supplemented by reference TRBV9 and TRBJ1-1, the full variable domain reads DSGVTQTPKHLITATGQRVTLRCSPRSGDLSVYWYQQSLDQGLQFLIQYYNGEERAKGNILERFSAQQFPDLHSELNLSSLELGDSALYFCASSVGGYTEAFFGQGTRLTVV.

The gene calls are TRBV13 and TRBJ2-3; 8 positions match TRBD2. The V gene end was trimmed by 5 bases and the J gene end by 0 bases; junction bases not matched to a gene: 4. CDR1 is PRHDT, CDR2 FYEKMQ, per germline (reference sequence). The CDR3 is 15 amino acids. The CDR3 region is CASSVSGGSTDTQYF. In DNA, the CDR3 is TGTGCCAGCAGCGTGTCGGGGGGGAGCACAGATACGCAGTATTTT.

This rearrangement joins TRBV5-3 to TRBJ1-1; 9 bases match TRBD1. TRBV5-3 is an ORF, with its function uncertain. The junction had 4 bases not matched to a gene; V was cut back by 1 base and J by 3 bases. CDR3 size: 15 residues. Written as DNA, the CDR3 is TGTGCCAGAAGCTTGTTACGGACAGGGGACACTGAAGCTTTCTTT. Residues: CARSLLRTGDTEAFF.

This chain links TRBV11-2 with TRBJ2-7; TRBD1 aligns across 7 bases. J lost 6 bases, V lost 5 bases, and 7 bases had no gene match. The CDR3 extends over 13 amino acids. Germline V gene sequence: CDR1 SGHAT, CDR2 FQNNGV. For the CDR3, the DNA is TGTGCCAGCAGCCAAACAGGGGTGGTCGAGCAGTACTTC. Translation gives CASSQTGVVEQYF.

V is TRBV4-1 and J is TRBJ2-1; no firm D call. Trimming cost V 3 bases and J 0 bases, with 12 bases left between them. Looked up from germline, CDR1 is MGHRA and CDR2 is YSYEKL. The CDR3 has 16 residues. CDR3 nucleotides: TGCGCCAGCAGCCAGCGAGTCGATAGCTCCTACAATGAGCAGTTCTTC. Protein product: CASSQRVDSSYNEQFF.

Only a few counts were recorded for this clone. The chain is built from TRBV24-1 and TRBJ1-5; tentative D call: TRBD1 (5 bases). Germline V CDR1 and CDR2: KGHDR, SFDVKD. V was pared by 2 bases and J by 4 bases, with 8 bases between. The CDR3 contains 14 residues. This chain's CDR3 is CATSDSRGNQPQHF. The CDR3 coding sequence is TGTGCCACCAGTGATTCACGGGGGAATCAGCCCCAGCATTTT.

This clone has just a few counts. The V and J genes are TRBV19 and TRBJ1-6, with D tentatively TRBD1 (6 bases). V lost 6 bases, J lost 11 bases, and 14 bases lay in between. This CDR3 has 13 residues. Germline CDR1 is LNHDA and CDR2 is SQIVND (reference sequence). Here the CDR3 reads CASSRDNDPPLHF. The CDR3 nucleotides read TGTGCCAGTAGCCGGGACAATGATCCACCCCTCCACTTT.

The table lists this clone with a few counts. V is TRBV5-6 and J is TRBJ1-3; no definite D call. The CDR3 spans 14 residues. Germline V CDR1 and CDR2: SGHDT, YYEEEE. V lost 2 bases and J 0 bases, leaving 6 bases between the germline ends. The CDR3 nucleotides are TGTGCCAGCAGCTTTGAGTACTCTGGAAACACCATATATTTT. It codes for CASSFEYSGNTIYF.

The rearrangement links TRBV6-6 to TRBJ1-3; unclear D gene. CDR1 and CDR2 from the germline V gene are MNHNY and SVGAGI (reference sequence). Trimming took 8 bases from V and 4 from J, leaving 15 bases between them. The CDR3 runs 14 residues. This chain's CDR3 is CASGEGFRGNTIYF. Written as DNA, the CDR3 is TGTGCCAGCGGTGAGGGCTTTCGAGGAAACACCATATATTTT.

The rearrangement uses TRBV6-6 and TRBJ2-3; D is uncertain. Trimming pared 0 bases from V and 1 base from J, leaving 5 bases between. The CDR3 is made up of 14 amino acids. Germline-derived CDR1 and CDR2 are MNHNY and SVGAGI (reference sequence). Here the CDR3 DNA reads TGTGCCAGCAGTTACTCGGCTGGCACAGATACGCAGTATTTT. Protein: CASSYSAGTDTQYF.

This chain joins TRBV11-2 and TRBJ2-1, with TRBD2 identical over 15 bases. With 5 bases clipped from V and 8 bases from J, the junction kept 13 bases outside the gene matches. Germline V gene lookup returns CDR1 SGHAT and CDR2 FQNNGV. The CDR3 is 18 residues long. CDR3 nucleotides: TGTGCCAGCAGCCCTATATGGGGACTAGCGGGGGGCAGGTATGAGCAGTTCTTC. Amino acid sequence: CASSPIWGLAGGRYEQFF.

The chain joins TRBV18 to TRBJ1-6; D not certain. V was clipped by 6 bases and J by 7 bases, with 22 bases between them. Per germline, CDR1 KGHSH and CDR2 LQKENI. The CDR3 covers 17 residues. CDR3 in DNA: TGTGCCAGCTCTGATTATCCCGCCGGGGAAGGAAATTCACCCCTCCACTTT. Its protein product is CASSDYPAGEGNSPLHF.